These 30 T cell receptor beta chains came from one sample sequenced in a study of PD-L1 blockade in urothelial cancer. The data were produced by immunoSEQ multiplex PCR, yet TCRdb's version contains in-frame clones alone and is incomplete. The data hold around 38,000 clones, with 86% observed a single time. Time point defined: peripheral blood 6 weeks after treatment start. This specimen consisted of PBMCs, obtained around atezolizumab (anti-PD-L1) treatment. The receptor source for this set is a man aged 55-75 years with urothelial cancer.

The gene calls are TRBV5-1 and TRBJ1-1, with 7 bases lining up with TRBD1. The junction had 7 bases not matched to a gene; V was cut back by 7 bases and J by 1 base. CDR1 is SGHRS, CDR2 YFSETQ, per germline. This CDR3 has 14 residues. CDR3 residues: CASLSGQPNTEAFF. CDR3 nucleotide sequence: TGCGCCAGCCTCTCGGGACAGCCGAACACTGAAGCTTTCTTT.

The J gene is TRBJ2-7, the V gene TRBV6-6; 13 bases line up with TRBD2. CDR1 and CDR2 from the germline V gene are MNHNY and SVGAGI (reference sequence). The CDR3 length is 15 residues. V was clipped by 6 bases and J by 5 bases; unmatched bases: 7. As DNA, the CDR3 is TGTGCCAGCAGAGAAACTAGCGGGAGGGCCCACGAGCAGTACTTC. Translation gives CASRETSGRAHEQYF.

The V gene is TRBV25-1, the J gene TRBJ1-5, with 11 nucleotides matching TRBD1. Trimming took 8 bases from V and 4 from J; bases not matched to a gene: 4. CDR1 and CDR2 from the germline V gene are MGHDK and SYGVNS. The CDR3 is made up of 14 amino acids. CDR3 DNA sequence: TGTGCCAGCGGAGGGACAGGGGGTAATCAGCCCCAGCATTTT. It specifies CASGGTGGNQPQHF.

V and J are TRBV29-1 and TRBJ2-7, with 8 bases matching TRBD1. After removal of 4 bases from V and 3 bases from J, the junction contained 14 bases not matched to a gene. The length of the CDR3 is 16 residues. Germline V gives CDR1 SQVTM, CDR2 ANQGSEA. The CDR3 sequence: CSVVGDRARGHYEQYF. The CDR3 DNA follows: TGCAGCGTTGTGGGGGATCGGGCCAGGGGGCACTACGAGCAGTACTTC.

The V gene is TRBV7-3, the J gene TRBJ2-1, with 10 bases fitting TRBD1. This CDR3 comprises 16 residues. Germline lookup yields CDR1 SGHTA and CDR2 FQGTGA. The V gene end was trimmed by 2 bases and the J gene end by 6 bases; junction bases not matched to a gene: 7. This CDR3 reads CASSLRSGTGVNEQFF. The CDR3 nucleotides read TGTGCCAGCAGCTTACGGTCCGGGACAGGGGTCAATGAGCAGTTCTTC.

The chain carries TRBV29-1 and TRBJ2-1; 8 positions match TRBD2. The CDR3 is 14 residues long. Germline CDR1 and CDR2: SQVTM and ANQGSEA. Germline trimming cut 3 bases from V and 2 bases from J; bases unmatched to any gene: 3. Here the CDR3 reads CSVDGTRAYNEQFF. The DNA for the CDR3 is TGCAGCGTTGACGGGACTAGAGCCTACAATGAGCAGTTCTTC.

A single count supports this clone. V gene TRBV29-1 combines with J gene TRBJ1-4; 8 nucleotides agree with TRBD1. The trim removed 4 bases at V and 9 bases at J, leaving 4 bases unmatched. CDR3 length: 12 amino acids. In germline, CDR1 is SQVTM, CDR2 ANQGSEA. CDR3 residues: CSVAGGGKKLFF. The CDR3 nucleotides are TGCAGCGTTGCAGGGGGCGGGAAAAAACTGTTTTTT.

This clone has more than one count but fewer than ten. V gene TRBV5-4 combines with J gene TRBJ2-4; the D gene is possibly TRBD1 (6 bases). V shed 1 base and J shed 9 bases, with 14 bases lying between them. The CDR3 totals 14 residues. From germline, CDR1 is SGHNT and CDR2 YYREEE (reference sequence). CDR3 sequence (DNA): TGTGCCAGCAGCTTGACAGGGCGGCGCGTCATTCAGTACTTC. This codes for CASSLTGRRVIQYF.

The chain recombines TRBV2 with TRBJ2-5, with a weak D call TRBD1 (6 bases). Trimming took off 8 bases at V and 1 base at J, with 11 bases between the two ends. This CDR3 has 13 residues. Germline V gene sequence: CDR1 SNHLY, CDR2 FYNNEI. The CDR3 loop is CASAEDSQETQYF. The CDR3, as DNA: TGTGCCAGCGCCGAGGACAGCCAAGAGACCCAGTACTTC.

The chain is built from TRBV5-4 and TRBJ1-5; D is ambiguous. V lost 0 bases, J lost 1 base, and 8 bases lay in between. Per the germline V gene, CDR1 is SGHNT and CDR2 is YYREEE (reference sequence). The CDR3 has 15 amino acids. CDR3 coding DNA: TGTGCCAGCAGCTTGGGGCCGTCCAGCAATCAGCCCCAGCATTTT. It encodes CASSLGPSSNQPQHF.

This clone was observed a handful of times. The gene calls are TRBV6-5 and TRBJ1-1; 9 positions agree with TRBD1. V gave up 0 bases and J gave up 4 bases; unmatched junction bases: 3. CDR1 is MNHEY and CDR2 is SVGAGI in the germline V gene. This CDR3 contains 15 residues. The CDR3 loop is CASSYSGQGPTEAFF. Written as DNA, the CDR3 is TGTGCCAGCAGTTACTCTGGACAGGGGCCCACTGAAGCTTTCTTT.

DNA of the CDR3: TGTGCCAGCAGCCATATAGCGGGAGGATCTTACGAGCAGTACTTC. Its protein product is CASSHIAGGSYEQYF. The J gene is TRBJ2-7, the V gene TRBV11-2; 10 positions agree with TRBD2. The CDR3 is 15 amino acids. Germline lookup yields CDR1 SGHAT and CDR2 FQNNGV. The J segment lost 4 bases and the V segment lost 5 bases, leaving 8 bases of the junction unmatched.

This clone was observed once. V usage is TRBV6-1 and J usage is TRBJ1-2; 9 positions agree with TRBD1. The CDR3 has 16 amino acids. V shed 4 bases, J shed 2 bases, and the junction held 8 bases outside the gene matches. Germline CDR1 is MNHNS and CDR2 is SASEGT. The CDR3 reads CASSGLRTGANYGYTF. The CDR3 nucleotides read TGTGCCAGCAGTGGACTGCGGACAGGGGCGAACTATGGCTACACCTTC.

The chain has TRBV10-3 and TRBJ1-2, with D unclear. V dropped 3 bases and J dropped 0 bases, with 8 bases sitting between them. This CDR3 has 14 amino acids. Germline V lookup: CDR1 ENHRY, CDR2 SYGVKD. The CDR3 region is CAISELGSNYGYTF. The DNA for the CDR3 is TGTGCCATCAGTGAACTCGGTTCTAACTATGGCTACACCTTC.

The count of this clone is one. The chain carries TRBV5-1 and TRBJ2-1; TRBD2 matches at 11 bases. V dropped 0 bases and J dropped 2; count of bases not matched to a gene: 7. The CDR3 is 18 residues long. Germline lookup yields CDR1 SGHRS and CDR2 YFSETQ. CDR3 sequence: CASSLGLAGGGPYNEQFF. CDR3 in DNA: TGCGCCAGCAGCTTGGGTCTAGCGGGAGGTGGTCCCTACAATGAGCAGTTCTTC.

The chain has TRBV6-1 and TRBJ2-3; D perhaps matches TRBD1 (6 bases). The germline V and J ends were trimmed by 2 bases and 1 base, with 13 bases remaining between them. CDR3 length: 16 residues. Germline lookup yields CDR1 MNHNS and CDR2 SASEGT. CDR3 in DNA: TGTGCCAGCAGTGAAATAGTGGCAGGGGGCACAGATACGCAGTATTTT. It specifies CASSEIVAGGTDTQYF.

The gene calls are TRBV21-1 and TRBJ2-1; the table assigns TRBD2, which was not confirmed against the DNA. TRBV21-1 is annotated as a pseudogene. The CDR3 length is 20 residues. CDR3 region: CASSKALREVGLAGDNEQFF. The CDR3 DNA reads as TGTGCCAGCAGCAAAGCTCTTAGGGAAGTAGGACTAGCGGGAGACAATGAGCAGTTCTTC.

The chain carries TRBV28 and TRBJ1-2; 7 nucleotides match TRBD1. Per germline, CDR1 MDHEN and CDR2 SYDVKM. V was pared by 10 bases and J by 6 bases, with 17 bases of the junction left unmatched. The CDR3 is 15 amino acids. The CDR3 loop is CATADARGMYDGYTF. CDR3 DNA sequence: TGTGCCACCGCGGACGCCAGGGGGATGTACGATGGCTACACCTTC.

This rearrangement joins TRBV15 to TRBJ1-2, with no clear D. The CDR3 runs to 15 residues. Trimming pared 0 bases from V and 4 bases from J, leaving 12 bases between. In germline, CDR1 is LNHNV, CDR2 YYDKDF (reference sequence). CDR3 DNA sequence: TGTGCCACCAGCAGAGATTTGGAGAGGGCCTATGGCTACACCTTC. Protein sequence: CATSRDLERAYGYTF.

This clone was counted a few times. J is TRBJ2-7 and V is TRBV27; TRBD1 aligns across 8 bases. Germline CDR1 MNHEY, CDR2 SMNVEV (reference sequence). The V gene end was trimmed by 6 bases and the J gene end by 3 bases; junction bases not matched to a gene: 7. The CDR3 sequence is 14 residues long. CDR3 bases: TGTGCCAGCAGGCCGGGACAGGTGAACTACGAGCAGTACTTC. Translated: CASRPGQVNYEQYF.

V is TRBV30 and J is TRBJ1-1; 7 bases align to TRBD1. Germline loops: CDR1 GTSNPN, CDR2 SVGIG (reference sequence). The J segment lost 8 bases and the V segment lost 0 bases, leaving 6 bases of the junction unmatched. This CDR3 spans 13 amino acids. The CDR3, as DNA: TGTGCCTGGAGTGTACTTGACAGGGAGGAAGCTTTCTTT. Amino acids: CAWSVLDREEAFF.

This chain uses TRBV15 with TRBJ2-7, with unresolved D. CDR3 length: 13 amino acids. The germline gives CDR1 LNHNV, CDR2 YYDKDF (reference sequence). V was pared by 0 bases and J by 3 bases, with 6 bases between. CDR3: CATSRDRSYEQYF. The DNA of the CDR3 is TGTGCCACCAGCAGAGATCGCAGCTACGAGCAGTACTTC. The entire variable domain, with the rest obtained from reference TRBV15 and TRBJ2-7, is as follows: DAMVIQNPRYQVTQFGKPVTLSCSQTLNHNVMYWYQQKSSQAPKLLFHYYDKDFNNEADTPDNFQSRRPNTSFCFLDIRSPGLGDTAMYLCATSRDRSYEQYFGPGTRLTVT.

The chain links TRBV2 to TRBJ1-5; 8 bases fit TRBD1. J was trimmed by 2 bases and V by 4 bases; bases with no gene match: 10. The germline CDR1 and CDR2 sequences are SNHLY and FYNNEI. The CDR3 covers 17 residues. The CDR3, as DNA: TGTGCCAGCAGTGGCGGGACAGGCCAGGGTGGCAATCAGCCCCAGCATTTT. It is translated as CASSGGTGQGGNQPQHF.

The chain uses TRBV5-5 and TRBJ1-2; 8 bases fit TRBD1. Germline values: CDR1 SGHKS, CDR2 YYEKEE (reference sequence). CDR3 length equals 15 residues. The trim removed 4 bases at V and 3 bases at J, leaving 8 bases unmatched. CDR3 residues: CASSEGTGAYYGYTF. The CDR3 DNA is TGTGCCAGCAGCGAAGGGACAGGAGCCTACTATGGCTACACCTTC.

The chain is built from TRBV27 and TRBJ1-2; D is unresolved. This CDR3 is built from 13 residues. Trimming cost V 3 bases and J 4 bases, with 9 bases left between them. Germline V CDR1 and CDR2: MNHEY, SMNVEV (reference sequence). The CDR3 DNA reads TGTGCCAGCAGTTTCGAGGGTACCTATGGCTACACCTTC. This sequence encodes CASSFEGTYGYTF.

J is TRBJ1-2 and V is TRBV19; the match to TRBD1 covers 9 bases. Germline assignment: CDR1 LNHDA and CDR2 SQIVND (reference sequence). V trimming: 5 bases; J trimming: 2 bases; junction bases outside the gene matches: 3. There are 14 residues in the CDR3. CDR3 in amino acids: CASSEGQGNYGYTF. The CDR3 DNA is TGTGCCAGTAGTGAAGGACAGGGGAACTATGGCTACACCTTC.

This chain joins TRBV19 and TRBJ2-3; 8 positions match TRBD2. The ends lost 5 bases at V and 1 base at J; junction bases unmatched: 8. CDR3 length: 16 amino acids. Germline CDR1 LNHDA, CDR2 SQIVND (reference sequence). The CDR3 loop is CASSSLAGYGTDTQYF. The CDR3 DNA follows: TGTGCCAGTAGTTCCTTAGCGGGATACGGCACAGATACGCAGTATTTT.

The chain joins TRBV7-2 to TRBJ1-1; TRBD1 aligns across 9 bases. The CDR3 runs to 16 residues. Germline CDR1 reads SGHTA; CDR2 reads FQGNSA. V gave up 0 bases and J gave up 5 bases; unmatched junction bases: 7. This CDR3 reads CASSLAGQGWGTEAFF. The DNA for the CDR3 is TGTGCCAGCAGCTTAGCGGGACAGGGTTGGGGTACTGAAGCTTTCTTT.

This sequence joins TRBV27 and TRBJ2-1; 9 nucleotides align to TRBD2. Germline V gene data show CDR1 as MNHEY and CDR2 as SMNVEV (reference sequence). V was clipped by 4 bases and J by 8 bases; unmatched bases: 9. CDR3 length: 15 amino acids. CDR3 in amino acids: CASSSAGGPSDEQFF. Written as DNA, the CDR3 is TGTGCCAGCAGTTCTGCGGGAGGGCCCTCGGATGAGCAGTTCTTC.

This sequence joins TRBV29-1 and TRBJ1-1, with 9 bases identical to TRBD1. CDR1 is SQVTM, CDR2 ANQGSEA, per germline. The CDR3 has 13 residues. Losses at the gene ends were 7 bases for V and 8 bases for J; bases not matched to a gene: 11. This CDR3 reads CSAQGQGGMEAFF. CDR3 nucleotide sequence: TGCAGCGCCCAGGGACAGGGCGGTATGGAAGCTTTCTTT. Drawing the rest from reference TRBV29-1 and TRBJ1-1, the complete variable domain is SAVISQKPSRDICQRGTSLTIQCQVDSQVTMMFWYRQQPGQSLTLIATANQGSEATYESGFVIDKFPISRPNLTFSTLTVSNMSPEDSSIYLCSAQGQGGMEAFFGQGTRLTVV.